A single sample gave rise to the 18 T cell receptor beta chains below, sequenced in a study of blood T cell repertoires in COVID-19. This table comes from immunoSEQ multiplex PCR, and its TCRdb copy is limited to in-frame clones, with some not included. Among about 440,000 clones listed, 80% to 95% were seen once. Input material: PBMCs or T cells enriched from blood (not recorded which). These receptors all stem from a man aged 18 to 30 who had recovered from COVID-19.

The chain has TRBV7-8 and TRBJ1-2; D possibly corresponds to TRBD1 (6 bases). This CDR3 has 14 residues. Germline V gives CDR1 SGHVS, CDR2 FQNEAQ. Trimming cost V 4 bases and J 3 bases, with 12 bases left between them. CDR3 residues: CASSSAGADYGYTF. CDR3 nucleotide sequence: TGTGCCAGCAGCTCGGCAGGGGCGGACTATGGCTACACCTTC.

The rearrangement uses TRBV5-1 and TRBJ2-2; D gene unclear. Trimming removed 0 bases at V and 0 bases at J, with 9 bases between. The CDR3 has 16 amino acids. The germline CDR1 and CDR2 sequences are SGHRS and YFSETQ. In DNA form, the CDR3 reads TGCGCCAGCAGCTTGGCGTCGACATCGAACACCGGGGAGCTGTTTTTT. Translated, it gives CASSLASTSNTGELFF.

There are a few counts of this clone. The chain is built from TRBV3-1 (or the pseudogene TRBV3-2) and TRBJ1-5; 8 bases map to TRBD1. J lost 0 bases, V lost 4 bases, and 11 bases had no gene match. The CDR3 has 18 residues. Germline V gives CDR1 LGHDT, CDR2 YNNKEL (reference sequence). The CDR3 coding sequence is TGTGCCAGCAGCCTCCACCCGCAGGGGGCAACTAGCAATCAGCCCCAGCATTTT. This sequence encodes CASSLHPQGATSNQPQHF.

In DNA, the CDR3 is TGTGCCAGCAGCTTGGGAGGCGGGAGGGCCTACGAGCAGTACTTC. It translates to CASSLGGGRAYEQYF. The chain couples TRBV5-4 to TRBJ2-7; 9 bases are shared with TRBD2. The junction had 3 bases not matched to a gene; V was cut back by 0 bases and J by 2 bases. In germline, CDR1 is SGHNT, CDR2 YYREEE (reference sequence). This CDR3 is built from 15 residues.

The chain carries TRBV28 and TRBJ1-5; 8 bases line up with TRBD1. CDR1 is MDHEN, CDR2 SYDVKM, per germline. V lost 6 bases, J lost 6 bases, and 7 bases stayed unmatched. The CDR3 is 14 residues long. The CDR3 DNA follows: TGTGCCAGCAGCTTTCAGGGGGCGCTTCAGCCCCAGCATTTT. It yields the protein CASSFQGALQPQHF.

The genes are TRBV10-3 and TRBJ2-5; weak D call: TRBD2 (6 bases). Germline values: CDR1 ENHRY, CDR2 SYGVKD. The CDR3 sequence is 14 residues long. The V end lost 6 bases, the J end lost 5 bases, and 16 bases lay between the germline ends. Written as DNA, the CDR3 is TGTGCCATCAGGGAAGGAGGGGTGGGCGAGACCCAGTACTTC. Protein product: CAIREGGVGETQYF.

CDR3 nucleotides: TGTGCCAGCAGTTCTCCCTCCTACGACAGCCAATCTAACTATGGCTACACCTTC. Amino acid sequence: CASSSPSYDSQSNYGYTF. The chain has TRBV28 and TRBJ1-2; D might be TRBD1 (5 bases). CDR1 and CDR2 from the germline V gene are MDHEN and SYDVKM. This CDR3 is built from 18 residues. The V end lost 4 bases, the J end lost 0 bases, and 21 bases lay between the germline ends.

The V and J genes are TRBV18 and TRBJ1-1, with D unresolved. CDR1 and CDR2 (germline): KGHSH, LQKENI. The germline V and J ends were trimmed by 2 bases and 1 base, with 17 bases remaining between them. The CDR3 totals 17 residues. CDR3 loop: CASSPTVVFRGNTEAFF. CDR3 sequence (DNA): TGTGCCAGCTCACCAACGGTAGTCTTTCGGGGGAACACTGAAGCTTTCTTT.

V gene TRBV7-2 combines with J gene TRBJ1-2; possibly TRBD1 for D (6 bases). This CDR3 spans 15 amino acids. CDR1 is SGHTA, CDR2 FQGNSA, per germline. Between the trimmed V and J ends, which lost 3 bases and 4 bases, there was a span of 15 bases. The CDR3 coding sequence is TGTGCCAGCAGCTTTCGAAAGGGGGTCCGCTATGGCTACACCTTC. Translation gives CASSFRKGVRYGYTF.

The chain uses TRBV4-2 and TRBJ1-5; D not resolved. Germline assignment: CDR1 LGHNA and CDR2 YNFKEQ. Trimming shortened V by 0 bases and J by 5 bases, and 5 bases separated the two germline ends. This CDR3 spans 13 amino acids. The CDR3 DNA reads as TGTGCCAGCAGCCAAGATCCATATCAGCCCCAGCATTTT. This codes for CASSQDPYQPQHF.

The chain recombines TRBV9 with TRBJ1-2, with 7 bases fitting TRBD1. From germline, CDR1 is SGDLS and CDR2 YYNGEE. CDR3 length equals 15 residues. V lost 4 bases to trimming and J lost 0 bases; unmatched junction nucleotides: 6. The CDR3 reads CASSPRTGANYGYTF. Written as DNA, the CDR3 is TGTGCCAGCAGCCCCCGGACAGGAGCTAACTATGGCTACACCTTC.

This clone has more than one count but fewer than ten. J is TRBJ1-5 and V is TRBV27; 7 bases fit TRBD1. Trimming took 2 bases from V and 0 from J; bases not matched to a gene: 4. This CDR3 contains 16 residues. Germline assignment: CDR1 MNHEY and CDR2 SMNVEV (reference sequence). Here the CDR3 DNA reads TGTGCCAGCAGTTTAAGGACAGGTGTTAGCAATCAGCCCCAGCATTTT. Protein product: CASSLRTGVSNQPQHF.

V and J are TRBV2 and TRBJ2-7; D is unclear. Germline CDR1 SNHLY, CDR2 FYNNEI. Trimming shortened V by 3 bases and J by 9 bases, and 12 bases separated the two germline ends. The CDR3 sequence is 12 residues long. Here the CDR3 reads CASSDEATGQYF. Here the CDR3 DNA reads TGTGCCAGCAGTGACGAGGCAACGGGGCAGTACTTC.

This clone was detected only once. The chain employs TRBV7-8 and TRBJ1-4; possible D gene TRBD1, 5 bases. There are 13 residues in the CDR3. Between the trimmed V and J ends, which lost 1 base and 7 bases, there was a span of 7 bases. Germline loops: CDR1 SGHVS, CDR2 FQNEAQ. CDR3 sequence: CASSLGGFEKLFF. In DNA form, the CDR3 reads TGTGCCAGCAGCTTAGGGGGCTTTGAAAAACTGTTTTTT.

This chain uses TRBV3-1 (or the pseudogene TRBV3-2) with TRBJ2-5; TRBD2 agrees at 7 bases. This CDR3 is 15 amino acids long. V shed 0 bases, J shed 9 bases, and the junction held 10 bases outside the gene matches. Germline V gene lookup returns CDR1 LGHDT and CDR2 YNNKEL (reference sequence). Here the CDR3 DNA reads TGTGCCAGCAGCCAAGACTTGGCTAGCGGCGGGGCCCAGTACTTC. It encodes CASSQDLASGGAQYF.

This chain joins TRBV4-1 and TRBJ1-3, with TRBD1 as a possible D gene (6 bases). The V and J ends lost 3 bases and 4 bases respectively, with 16 bases between them. The CDR3 is 16 residues long. Germline V gene data show CDR1 as MGHRA and CDR2 as YSYEKL. CDR3: CASSQRTGYSGNTIYF. The DNA for the CDR3 is TGCGCCAGCAGCCAGAGAACAGGGTATTCCGGAAACACCATATATTTT.

The gene calls are TRBV3-1 (or the pseudogene TRBV3-2) and TRBJ1-2; the D gene is possibly TRBD1 (6 bases). The CDR3 totals 16 residues. Germline V lookup: CDR1 LGHDT, CDR2 YNNKEL (reference sequence). V was pared by 2 bases and J by 7 bases, with 20 bases between. Written as DNA, the CDR3 is TGTGCCAGCAGCCAATGGGACACCACCCGCCGCGGTGGCTACACCTTC. It translates to CASSQWDTTRRGGYTF.

The table lists this clone with a count of one. The chain uses TRBV21-1 and TRBJ2-5; the table calls TRBD2, which could not be checked here. TRBV21-1 is a recognized pseudogene. The CDR3 spans 12 residues. The CDR3 sequence is CASSATEETQYF. The DNA for the CDR3 is TGTGCCAGCAGCGCGACTGAAGAGACCCAGTACTTC.